One sample yielded the 12 T cell receptor beta chains listed below, sequenced in a study of CD8 T cells in ankylosing spondylitis. General observations from the study: Several highly homologous variants made up a TCR beta motif, and this motif appeared characteristic of ankylosing spondylitis blood.

TCRdb processed the 5' RACE reads anew with MiXCR; each CDR3 protein has one entry. The table shows roughly 700,000 distinct CDR3 sequences, with around 20% occurring only once. Their specific antigens are unknown. Sequences were obtained from blood, either unsorted or a sorted T cell fraction (not recorded which). These receptor sequences come from a male donor with ankylosing spondylitis.

This clonotype was seen a handful of times. The V call is TRBV7-3, the J call TRBJ2-3; maybe TRBD2 (5 bases). V lost 5 bases and J lost 1, with 16 bases in between. The CDR3 is 16 amino acids. CDR1 and CDR2 (germline): SGHTA, FQGTGA. The CDR3 spells CASSASPSWGTDTQYF. The DNA for the CDR3 is TGTGCCAGCAGCGCATCCCCTAGCTGGGGCACAGATACGCAGTATTTT. Full variable domain (remainder filled in from reference TRBV7-3 and TRBJ2-3): GAGVSQTPSNKVTEKGKYVELRCDPISGHTALYWYRQSLGQGPEFLIYFQGTGAADDSGLPNDRFFAVRPEGSVSTLKIQRTERGDSAVYLCASSASPSWGTDTQYFGPGTRLTVL.

The sample holds a few counts of this clonotype. This chain joins TRBV2 and TRBJ1-1; tentatively, D is TRBD1 (6 bases). Per germline, CDR1 SNHLY and CDR2 FYNNEI. Between the trimmed V and J ends, which lost 5 bases and 2 bases, there was a span of 9 bases. This CDR3 comprises 13 residues. Written as DNA, the CDR3 is TGTGCCAGCAGTTGGGACACCAACACTGAAGCTTTCTTT. This translates into CASSWDTNTEAFF.

The chain links TRBV28 to TRBJ1-1; tentative D call: TRBD1 (5 bases). The CDR3 contains 16 residues. CDR1 is MDHEN, CDR2 SYDVKM, per germline. Trimming shortened V by 5 bases and J by 2 bases, and 18 bases separated the two germline ends. The CDR3 coding sequence is TGTGCCAGCAGTCCTCCGATAAGGACACCCAACACTGAAGCTTTCTTT. Amino acids: CASSPPIRTPNTEAFF.

This clonotype appeared a few times. The rearrangement joins TRBV12-3 or TRBV12-4 to TRBJ2-2; 11 positions match TRBD1. The CDR3 spans 16 residues. V dropped 5 bases and J dropped 4; count of bases not matched to a gene: 6. CDR3 in DNA: TGTGCCAGCAGTAAGGACAGGGGGCCGATCACCGGGGAGCTGTTTTTT. Translated: CASSKDRGPITGELFF.

The table lists this clonotype with a few counts. The chain has TRBV12-3 or TRBV12-4 and TRBJ2-2; perhaps D is TRBD1 or TRBD2 (6 bases each). The length of the CDR3 is 13 residues. The germline V and J ends were trimmed by 8 bases and 3 bases, with 10 bases remaining between them. The DNA of the CDR3 is TGTGCCAGCCGGGGGCGCTACACCGGGGAGCTGTTTTTT. It is translated as CASRGRYTGELFF.

The rearrangement joins TRBV7-9 to TRBJ2-4; possible D gene TRBD1, 6 bases. Germline CDR1 and CDR2: SEHNR and FQNEAQ (reference sequence). The length of the CDR3 is 14 residues. The V end was cut by 0 bases, the J end by 8 bases, with 11 bases between. DNA for the CDR3: TGTGCCAGCAGCTTAGCCGGACAGAGTGACATTCAGTACTTC. This sequence encodes CASSLAGQSDIQYF.

J is TRBJ2-1 and V is TRBV11-2, with D unresolved. This CDR3 comprises 15 residues. The germline CDR1 and CDR2 sequences are SGHAT and FQNNGV. Trimming took 1 base from V and 6 from J, leaving 13 bases between them. CDR3 sequence reads: CASSLASWTTNEQFF. For the CDR3, the DNA is TGTGCCAGCAGCTTAGCTTCCTGGACCACCAATGAGCAGTTCTTC.

This clonotype was counted only a few times. The gene calls are TRBV7-2 and TRBJ2-1; 12 bases are shared with TRBD2. After removal of 0 bases from V and 9 bases from J, the junction contained 9 bases not matched to a gene. Germline CDR1 and CDR2: SGHTA and FQGNSA. This CDR3 has 17 amino acids. The CDR3 coding sequence is TGTGCCAGCAGCTTAGCGGGGCTAGCGGGGGGGAAAAGTGAGCAGTTCTTC. Translating it yields CASSLAGLAGGKSEQFF. The whole variable domain, filled in from reference TRBV7-2 and TRBJ2-1, reads GAGVSQSPSNKVTEKGKDVELRCDPISGHTALYWYRQSLGQGLEFLIYFQGNSAPDKSGLPSDRFSAERTGGSVSTLTIQRTQQEDSAVYLCASSLAGLAGGKSEQFFGPGTRLTVL.

CDR3 sequence reads: CASSQQGPGNTIYF. For the CDR3, the DNA is TGCGCCAGCAGCCAGCAAGGACCTGGAAACACCATATATTTT. V and J are TRBV4-1 and TRBJ1-3; D unclear. Germline-derived CDR1 and CDR2 are MGHRA and YSYEKL. Trimming shortened V by 3 bases and J by 2 bases, and 8 bases separated the two germline ends. This CDR3 has 14 residues.

The table lists this clonotype with a few counts. The V and J genes are TRBV6-1 and TRBJ1-1, with 10 bases aligning to TRBD1. The CDR3 has 15 amino acids. Trimming at V came to 6 bases and at J to 5 bases, leaving 9 bases not matched to a gene. The V gene's germline CDR1 is MNHNS and CDR2 SASEGT. The CDR3 sequence: CASSFAGTGETEAFF. Written as DNA, the CDR3 is TGTGCCAGCAGCTTTGCCGGGACAGGGGAGACTGAAGCTTTCTTT.

This clonotype was seen a handful of times. This chain joins TRBV2 and TRBJ1-1; 11 bases fit TRBD1. The germline V gene encodes CDR1 SNHLY and CDR2 FYNNEI. The junction had 3 bases not matched to a gene; V was cut back by 6 bases and J by 6 bases. The CDR3 sequence is 13 residues long. The CDR3 nucleotides are TGTGCCAGCAGGGACAGGGGGCTGGCTGAAGCTTTCTTT. It specifies CASRDRGLAEAFF.

This clonotype was detected only a few times. The chain employs TRBV12-3 or TRBV12-4 and TRBJ2-7; 11 positions agree with TRBD1. The CDR3 runs to 15 residues. J lost 3 bases, V lost 6 bases, and 7 bases had no gene match. Here the CDR3 DNA reads TGTGCCAGCAGCCAAGGCGGGACAGGGGGCTACGAGCAGTACTTC. This sequence encodes CASSQGGTGGYEQYF.